This is a list of T cell receptor beta chains from one sample in a study of cytomegalovirus exposure and HLA in healthy donors. TCRdb's copy holds only in-frame clones and misses some; the assay was immunoSEQ multiplex PCR. The table lists 80,000 to 130,000 clones, around 75% of them singletons. Sample: PBMCs. Every receptor here comes from a woman aged 18-30 years in good health and CMV-seropositive. The CDR3 runs from the conserved cysteine through the conserved F or W. The D gene is left open where the match is weak. A row's size may be missing; if present it is once, few, many or a size class.

TRBJ2-7 . TRBV4-3 . CASSQALPSVSSYEQYF TGCGCCAGCAGCCAAGCCCTCCCCAGCGTCTCCTCCTACGAGCAGTACTTC
TRBJ2-7 . TRBV27 . CASSFTQGGSYEQYF TGTGCCAGCAGTTTCACTCAGGGCGGCTCCTACGAGCAGTACTTC
TRBJ1-2 . TRBV4-1 TRBD1 CASSQGGQGENYGYTF TGCGCCAGCAGCCAAGGAGGACAGGGGGAGAACTATGGCTACACCTTC
TRBJ2-7 once TRBV4-2 . CASSTSGYEQYF TGTGCCAGCAGCACTAGTGGATACGAGCAGTACTTC
TRBJ1-2 . TRBV28 . CASIPRGGGLYYGYTF TGTGCCAGCATCCCGAGGGGGGGAGGGCTTTACTATGGCTACACCTTC
TRBJ2-7 . TRBV18 . CASSPPSGYEQYF TGTGCCAGCTCACCACCATCAGGCTACGAGCAGTACTTC
TRBJ2-7 . TRBV6-5 TRBD1 CASTDWGQGAYEQYF TGTGCCAGCACCGACTGGGGACAGGGGGCTTACGAGCAGTACTTC
TRBJ2-7 . TRBV13 TRBD2 CASSLRFGLAVTYEQYF TGTGCCAGCAGCTTACGGTTTGGACTAGCGGTAACCTACGAGCAGTACTTC
TRBJ2-2 . TRBV10-3 TRBD2 CAIGSGPAGELFF TGTGCCATCGGTAGCGGGCCGGCCGGGGAGCTGTTTTTT
TRBJ2-1 once TRBV7-2 TRBD2 CASSHGLAGGQNEQFF TGTGCCAGCAGCCACGGACTAGCGGGAGGGCAGAATGAGCAGTTCTTC
TRBJ2-7 . TRBV6-5 TRBD2 CASSGTSGRGEQYF TGTGCCAGCAGTGGGACTAGCGGGAGGGGTGAGCAGTACTTC
TRBJ2-7 . TRBV19 TRBD1 CASSIGTGAYEQYF TGTGCCAGTAGTATCGGGACAGGGGCGTACGAGCAGTACTTC
TRBJ2-3 . TRBV27 . CASSFLGRRSTDTQYF TGTGCCAGCAGTTTTTTGGGGAGGAGGAGCACAGATACGCAGTATTTT
TRBJ2-7 few TRBV11-3 TRBD2 CASTRLIKKTSGETYEQYF TGTGCCAGCACACGATTAATAAAAAAGACTAGCGGTGAGACCTACGAGCAGTACTTC
TRBJ1-2 . TRBV28 . CASSFRAGNYGYGYTF TGTGCCAGCAGTTTTAGAGCGGGAAATTATGGCTATGGCTACACCTTC
TRBJ1-5 . TRBV11-2 . CASSLGLGEGNQPQHF TGTGCCAGCAGCTTAGGACTAGGGGAGGGCAATCAGCCCCAGCATTTT
TRBJ1-1 . TRBV6-5 TRBD1 CASRRDRDRYTEAFF TGTGCCAGCAGACGAGACAGGGATCGGTACACTGAAGCTTTCTTT
TRBJ2-5 . TRBV5-4 TRBD2 CASSLVGTSGRETQYF TGTGCCAGCAGCTTGGTAGGAACTAGCGGGAGAGAGACCCAGTACTTC
TRBJ2-1 . TRBV5-1 . CASSLGPRLYNEQFF TGCGCCAGCAGCCTGGGGCCTAGGCTCTACAATGAGCAGTTCTTC
TRBJ2-2 . TRBV6-5 TRBD2 CASSFTSGRVDGELFF TGTGCCAGCAGTTTTACTAGCGGGAGGGTGGACGGGGAGCTGTTTTTT
TRBJ1-1 . TRBV18 . CASSPQAPKNTEAFF TGTGCCAGCTCACCACAAGCGCCGAAGAACACTGAAGCTTTCTTT
TRBJ1-1 . TRBV28 TRBD1 CASSPDRNEAFF TGTGCCAGCAGCCCGGACAGGAATGAAGCTTTCTTT
TRBJ1-5 . TRBV6-5 . CASSGDYSNQPQHF TGTGCCAGTTCAGGGGACTATAGCAATCAGCCCCAGCATTTT